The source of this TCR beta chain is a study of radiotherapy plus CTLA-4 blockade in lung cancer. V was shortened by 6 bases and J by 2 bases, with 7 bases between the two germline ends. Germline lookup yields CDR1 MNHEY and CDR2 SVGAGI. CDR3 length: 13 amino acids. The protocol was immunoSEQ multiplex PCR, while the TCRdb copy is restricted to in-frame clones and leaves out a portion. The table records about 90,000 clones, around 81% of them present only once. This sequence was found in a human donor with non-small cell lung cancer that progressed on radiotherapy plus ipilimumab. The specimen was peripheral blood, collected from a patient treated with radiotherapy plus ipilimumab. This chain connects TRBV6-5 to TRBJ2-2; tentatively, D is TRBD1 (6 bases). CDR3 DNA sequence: TGTGCCAGCAGACAGGGAAACACCGGGGAGCTGTTTTTT. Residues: CASRQGNTGELFF.